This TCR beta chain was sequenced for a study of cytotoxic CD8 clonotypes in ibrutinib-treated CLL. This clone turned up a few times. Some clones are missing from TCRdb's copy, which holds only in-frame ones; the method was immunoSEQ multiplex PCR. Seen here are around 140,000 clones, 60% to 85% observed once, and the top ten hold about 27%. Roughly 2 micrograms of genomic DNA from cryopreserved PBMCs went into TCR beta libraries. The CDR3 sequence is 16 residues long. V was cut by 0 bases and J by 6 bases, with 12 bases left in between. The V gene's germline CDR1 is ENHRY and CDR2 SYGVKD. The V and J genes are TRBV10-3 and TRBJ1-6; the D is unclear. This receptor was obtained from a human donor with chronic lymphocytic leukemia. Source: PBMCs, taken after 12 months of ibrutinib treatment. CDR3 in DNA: TGTGCCATCAGTGAGTCCGAGACAACTCCTAATTCACCCCTCCACTTT. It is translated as CAISESETTPNSPLHF.